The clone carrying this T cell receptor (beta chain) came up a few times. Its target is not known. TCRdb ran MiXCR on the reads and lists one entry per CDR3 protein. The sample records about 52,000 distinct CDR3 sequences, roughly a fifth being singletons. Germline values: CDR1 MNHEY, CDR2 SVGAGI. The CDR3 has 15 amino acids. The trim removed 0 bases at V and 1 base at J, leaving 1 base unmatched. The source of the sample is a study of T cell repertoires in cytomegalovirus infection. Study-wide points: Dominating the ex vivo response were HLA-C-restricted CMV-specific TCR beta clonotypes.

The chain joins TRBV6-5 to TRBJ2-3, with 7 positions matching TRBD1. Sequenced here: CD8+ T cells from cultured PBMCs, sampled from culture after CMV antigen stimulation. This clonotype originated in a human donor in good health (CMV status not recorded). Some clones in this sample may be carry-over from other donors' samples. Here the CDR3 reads CASSYSRGRTDTQYF. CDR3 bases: TGTGCCAGCAGTTACTCGAGGGGGCGCACAGATACGCAGTATTTT.